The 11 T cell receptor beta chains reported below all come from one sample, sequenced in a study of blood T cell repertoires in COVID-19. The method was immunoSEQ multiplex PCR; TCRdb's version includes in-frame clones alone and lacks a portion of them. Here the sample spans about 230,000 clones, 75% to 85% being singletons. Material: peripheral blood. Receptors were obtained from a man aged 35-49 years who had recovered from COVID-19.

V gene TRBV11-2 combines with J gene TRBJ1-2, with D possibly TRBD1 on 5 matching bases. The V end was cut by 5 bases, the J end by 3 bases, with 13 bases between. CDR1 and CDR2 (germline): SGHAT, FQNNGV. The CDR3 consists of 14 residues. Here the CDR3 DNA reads TGTGCCAGCAGCCCCGGGGGGTCGCACTATGGCTACACCTTC. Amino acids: CASSPGGSHYGYTF.

This chain's CDR3 is CASSLGASREQYF. For the CDR3, the DNA is TGTGCCAGCAGCTTGGGGGCTAGCCGCGAGCAGTACTTC. The J gene is TRBJ2-7, the V gene TRBV5-4, with a tentative D call TRBD2 (5 bases). The CDR3 totals 13 residues. CDR1 SGHNT and CDR2 YYREEE come from the germline V gene (reference sequence). Trimming removed 0 bases from V and 6 bases from J, with 10 bases in between.

CDR3 sequence reads: CASSHPGQAYEQYF. The DNA for the CDR3 is TGCGCCAGCAGTCACCCGGGACAGGCCTACGAGCAGTACTTC. The V call is TRBV10-1, the J call TRBJ2-7, with 8 bases that match TRBD1. The CDR3 has 14 amino acids. Germline V gene sequence: CDR1 WNHNN, CDR2 SYGVQD (reference sequence). Trimming removed 5 bases from V and 2 bases from J; junction bases left unmatched: 5.

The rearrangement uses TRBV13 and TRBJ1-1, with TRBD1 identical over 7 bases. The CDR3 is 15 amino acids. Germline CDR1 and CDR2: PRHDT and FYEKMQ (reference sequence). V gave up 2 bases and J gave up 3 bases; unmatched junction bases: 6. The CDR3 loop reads CASSLTGEVDTEAFF. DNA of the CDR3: TGTGCCAGCAGCTTAACAGGGGAGGTGGACACTGAAGCTTTCTTT.

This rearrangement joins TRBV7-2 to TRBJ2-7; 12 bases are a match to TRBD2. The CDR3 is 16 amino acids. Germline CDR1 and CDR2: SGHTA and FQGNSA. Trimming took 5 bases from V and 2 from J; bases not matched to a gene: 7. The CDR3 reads CASSPPRLAGAYEQYF. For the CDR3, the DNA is TGTGCCAGCAGCCCCCCTCGACTAGCGGGGGCCTACGAGCAGTACTTC.

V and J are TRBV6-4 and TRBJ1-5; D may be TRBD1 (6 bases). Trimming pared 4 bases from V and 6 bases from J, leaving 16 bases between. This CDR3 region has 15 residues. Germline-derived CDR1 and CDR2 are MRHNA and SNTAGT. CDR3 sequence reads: CASSGVTGWRQPQHF. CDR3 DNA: TGTGCCAGCAGTGGAGTCACAGGGTGGCGTCAGCCCCAGCATTTT.

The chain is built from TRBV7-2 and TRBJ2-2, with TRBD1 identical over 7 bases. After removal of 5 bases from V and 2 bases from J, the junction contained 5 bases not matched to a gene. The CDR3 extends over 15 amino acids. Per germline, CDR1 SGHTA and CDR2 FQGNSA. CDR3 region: CASSRDRVNTGELFF. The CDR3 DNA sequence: TGTGCCAGCAGCCGGGACAGAGTAAACACCGGGGAGCTGTTTTTT.

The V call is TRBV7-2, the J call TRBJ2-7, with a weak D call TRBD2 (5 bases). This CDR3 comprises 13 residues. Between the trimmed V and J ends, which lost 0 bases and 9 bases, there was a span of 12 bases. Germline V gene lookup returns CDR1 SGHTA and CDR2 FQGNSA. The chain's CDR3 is CASSLARDLLQYF. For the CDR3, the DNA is TGTGCCAGCAGCTTAGCGAGGGATCTGTTGCAGTACTTC.

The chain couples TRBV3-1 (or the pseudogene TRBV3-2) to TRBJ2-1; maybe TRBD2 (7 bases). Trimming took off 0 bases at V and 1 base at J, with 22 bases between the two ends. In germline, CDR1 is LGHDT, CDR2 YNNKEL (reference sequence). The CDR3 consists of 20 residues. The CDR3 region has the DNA TGTGCCAGCAGCCAAGAGGGGGGGGCTTGGGCCGGCGGTTCCTACAATGAGCAGTTCTTC. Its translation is CASSQEGGAWAGGSYNEQFF.

The CDR3 nucleotides read TGTGCCTGGAGGGATCGGACAGGGGCGGCAGATACGCAGTATTTT. Residues: CAWRDRTGAADTQYF. The chain employs TRBV30 and TRBJ2-3; 9 nucleotides align to TRBD1. The CDR3 extends over 15 amino acids. Per the germline V gene, CDR1 is GTSNPN and CDR2 is SVGIG (reference sequence). Trimming cost V 3 bases and J 4 bases; bases outside gene matches: 8.

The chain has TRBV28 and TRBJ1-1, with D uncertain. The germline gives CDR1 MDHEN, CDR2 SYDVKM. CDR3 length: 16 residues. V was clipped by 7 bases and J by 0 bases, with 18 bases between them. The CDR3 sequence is CASTQNVLAMNTEAFF. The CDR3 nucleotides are TGTGCCAGCACCCAGAACGTCTTGGCCATGAACACTGAAGCTTTCTTT.